This TCR beta chain was documented in a study of OX40 agonist ivuxolimab in advanced cancers. About the research overall: Patients were infused with ivuxolimab every 2 weeks at 0.01 to 10 mg/kg.

Clones were sequenced by immunoSEQ multiplex PCR, and TCRdb holds only the in-frame ones, with some missing. The table has 40,000 or so clones, 65% to 85% seen once; the top ten hold about 5.2%. This clone turned up a few times. CDR3 length: 15 amino acids. V dropped 4 bases and J dropped 1 base, with 13 bases sitting between them. Germline CDR1 and CDR2: LGHNA and YSLEER. Exclusion applied to patients with autoimmune disease history or systemic immunosuppression. The input for sequencing was CD4+ or CD8+ T cells sorted from blood, taken in a trial of the OX40 agonist ivuxolimab. The chain couples TRBV4-3 to TRBJ1-1; no clear D gene. This receptor was obtained from an adult with an advanced solid tumor such as melanoma, head and neck, liver or kidney cancer. The CDR3 DNA follows: TGCGCCAGCAGCCCCCCCGGGAAGCCGAACACTGAAGCTTTCTTT. Its translation: CASSPPGKPNTEAFF.